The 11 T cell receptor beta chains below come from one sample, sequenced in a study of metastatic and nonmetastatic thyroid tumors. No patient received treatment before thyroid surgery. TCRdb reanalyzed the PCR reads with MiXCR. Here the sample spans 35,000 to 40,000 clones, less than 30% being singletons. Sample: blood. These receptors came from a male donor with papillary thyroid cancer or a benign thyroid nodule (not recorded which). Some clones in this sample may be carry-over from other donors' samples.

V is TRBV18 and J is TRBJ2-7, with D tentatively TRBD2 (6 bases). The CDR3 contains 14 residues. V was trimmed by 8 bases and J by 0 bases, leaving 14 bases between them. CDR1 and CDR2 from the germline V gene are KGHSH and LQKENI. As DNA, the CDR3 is TGTGCCAGCCGGGGACTCGAAAGCTCCTACGAGCAGTACTTC. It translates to CASRGLESSYEQYF.

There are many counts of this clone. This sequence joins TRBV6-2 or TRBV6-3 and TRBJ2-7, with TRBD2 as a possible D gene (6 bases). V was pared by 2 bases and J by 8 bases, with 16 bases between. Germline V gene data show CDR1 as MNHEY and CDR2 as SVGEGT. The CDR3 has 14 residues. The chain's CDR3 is CASSYEEGVSKQYF. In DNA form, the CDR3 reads TGTGCCAGCAGTTACGAGGAGGGAGTGAGCAAGCAGTACTTC.

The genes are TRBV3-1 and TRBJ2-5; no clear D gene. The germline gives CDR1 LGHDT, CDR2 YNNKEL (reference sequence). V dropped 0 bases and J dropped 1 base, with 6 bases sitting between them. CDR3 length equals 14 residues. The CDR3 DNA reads TGTGCCAGCAGCCAAGAACCCCTCCAAGAGACCCAGTACTTC. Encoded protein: CASSQEPLQETQYF.

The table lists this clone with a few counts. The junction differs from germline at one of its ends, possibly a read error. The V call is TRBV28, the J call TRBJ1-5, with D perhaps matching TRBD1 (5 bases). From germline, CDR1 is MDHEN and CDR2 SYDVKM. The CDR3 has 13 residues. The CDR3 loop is CASSWGGYQPQHF. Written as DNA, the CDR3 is TGTGCCAGCAGCTGGGGCGGATATCAACCCCAGCATTTT.

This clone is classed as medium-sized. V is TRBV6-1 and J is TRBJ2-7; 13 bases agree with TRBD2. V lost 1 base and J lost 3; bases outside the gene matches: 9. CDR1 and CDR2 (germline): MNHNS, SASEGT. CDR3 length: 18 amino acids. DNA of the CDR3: TGTGCCAGCAGTGAAGGGACTAGCGGGAGCTGGAGGTACTACGAGCAGTACTTC. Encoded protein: CASSEGTSGSWRYYEQYF.

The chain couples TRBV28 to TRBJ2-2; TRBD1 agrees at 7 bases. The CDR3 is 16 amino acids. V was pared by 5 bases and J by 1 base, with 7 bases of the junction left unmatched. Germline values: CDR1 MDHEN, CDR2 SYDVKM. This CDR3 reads CASSHSGQRNTGELFF. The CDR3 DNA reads TGTGCCAGCAGTCACTCGGGACAGAGGAACACCGGGGAGCTGTTTTTT. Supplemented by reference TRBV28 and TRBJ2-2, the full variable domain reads DVKVTQSSRYLVKRTGEKVFLECVQDMDHENMFWYRQDPGLGLRLIYFSYDVKMKEKGDIPEGYSVSREKKERFSLILESASTNQTSMYLCASSHSGQRNTGELFFGEGSRLTVL.

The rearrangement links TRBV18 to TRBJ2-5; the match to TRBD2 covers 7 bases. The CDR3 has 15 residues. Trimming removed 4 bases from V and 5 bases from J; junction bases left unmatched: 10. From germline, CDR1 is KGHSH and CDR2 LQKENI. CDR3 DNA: TGTGCCAGCTCACGTACGGGAGGAGCTAGGGAGACCCAGTACTTC. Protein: CASSRTGGARETQYF.

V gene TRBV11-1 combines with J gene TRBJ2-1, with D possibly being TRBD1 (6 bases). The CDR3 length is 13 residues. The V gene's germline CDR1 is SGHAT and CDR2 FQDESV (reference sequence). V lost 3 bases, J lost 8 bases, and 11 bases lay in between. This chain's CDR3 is CASSFRGSYEQFF. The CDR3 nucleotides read TGTGCCAGCAGCTTCAGGGGCTCATATGAGCAGTTCTTC.

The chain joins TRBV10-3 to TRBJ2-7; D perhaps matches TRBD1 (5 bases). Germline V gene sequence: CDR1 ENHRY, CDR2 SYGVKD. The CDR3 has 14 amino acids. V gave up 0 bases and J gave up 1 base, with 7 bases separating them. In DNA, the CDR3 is TGTGCCATCAGTGAGTCGAGACAGTCCTACGAGCAGTACTTC. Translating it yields CAISESRQSYEQYF.

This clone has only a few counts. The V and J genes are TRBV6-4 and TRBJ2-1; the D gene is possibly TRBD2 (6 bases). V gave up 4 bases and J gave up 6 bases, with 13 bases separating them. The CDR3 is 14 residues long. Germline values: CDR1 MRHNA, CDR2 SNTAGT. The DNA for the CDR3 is TGTGCCAGCAGTGCCGATGGGACTGTCAATGAGCAGTTCTTC. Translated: CASSADGTVNEQFF.

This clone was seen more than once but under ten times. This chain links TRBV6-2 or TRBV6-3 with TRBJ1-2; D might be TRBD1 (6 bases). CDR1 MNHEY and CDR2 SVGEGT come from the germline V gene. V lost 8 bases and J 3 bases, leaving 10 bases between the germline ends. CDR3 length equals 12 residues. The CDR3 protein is CASSGADYGYTF. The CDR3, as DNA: TGTGCCAGCTCGGGGGCGGACTATGGCTACACCTTC.